Each of the 14 T cell receptor beta chains below was sequenced from the same sample in a study of T cells after yellow fever vaccination. TCRdb reprocessed the 5' RACE reads with MiXCR, giving one entry per CDR3 protein. The table has 250,000 to 300,000 distinct CDR3 sequences, roughly 5.2% seen once. The material was CD4+ T cells sorted from PBMCs, obtained on the day of the yellow fever booster vaccination. Receptors were obtained from a man younger than 35 who received the YFV17D yellow fever vaccine.

In this sample, this clonotype turned up many times. J is TRBJ1-2 and V is TRBV7-9, with TRBD1 identical over 7 bases. This CDR3 has 18 amino acids. Germline lookup yields CDR1 SEHNR and CDR2 FQNEAQ (reference sequence). The J segment lost 1 base and the V segment lost 2 bases, leaving 13 bases of the junction unmatched. Here the CDR3 reads CASSLLGTVGQYNYGYTF. CDR3 DNA sequence: TGTGCCAGCAGCTTATTAGGGACAGTGGGCCAATATAACTATGGCTACACCTTC.

This clonotype occurred many times. V usage is TRBV6-2 or TRBV6-3 and J usage is TRBJ1-5; D remains unclear. The CDR3 length is 14 residues. With 8 bases removed from V and 3 bases from J, the gap between germline ends came to 14 bases. CDR1 and CDR2 from the germline V gene are MNHEY and SVGEGT. The CDR3 sequence: CASQVNPPNQPQHF. The CDR3 nucleotides read TGTGCCAGCCAGGTAAATCCCCCCAATCAGCCCCAGCATTTT.

This clonotype has just a few counts. The chain recombines TRBV15 with TRBJ1-1; no firm D call. Between the trimmed V and J ends, which lost 3 bases and 3 bases, there was a span of 8 bases. This CDR3 has 13 residues. Germline values: CDR1 LNHNV, CDR2 YYDKDF (reference sequence). As DNA, the CDR3 is TGTGCCACCAGCAGTGGGCGGGACACTGAAGCTTTCTTT. Translation: CATSSGRDTEAFF.

For the CDR3, the DNA is TGTGCCAGCAGCTTGATAACAGGGAGTGGAGAGACCCAGTACTTC. It translates to CASSLITGSGETQYF. The V call is TRBV5-5, the J call TRBJ2-5; tentative D call: TRBD1 (6 bases). The CDR3 is made up of 15 amino acids. CDR1 SGHKS and CDR2 YYEKEE come from the germline V gene (reference sequence). Between the trimmed V and J ends, which lost 1 base and 4 bases, there was a span of 14 bases.

This sequence joins TRBV28 and TRBJ1-2; 10 bases fit TRBD1. The germline CDR1 and CDR2 sequences are MDHEN and SYDVKM. The CDR3 sequence is 15 residues long. V lost 3 bases and J lost 4; bases outside the gene matches: 5. CDR3 region: CASSFAGTGAYGYTF. DNA for the CDR3: TGTGCCAGCAGTTTCGCCGGGACAGGGGCCTATGGCTACACCTTC.

In its sample, this clonotype was seen many times. The rearrangement joins TRBV4-3 to TRBJ2-3, with a weak D call TRBD2 (7 bases). The CDR3 sequence is 18 residues long. Germline V gene lookup returns CDR1 LGHNA and CDR2 YSLEER. V dropped 1 base and J dropped 2 bases, with 19 bases sitting between them. CDR3 coding DNA: TGCGCCAGCAGCCAAGCCCCGGGGGGCCGGGGAAACACAGATACGCAGTATTTT. Translating gives CASSQAPGGRGNTDTQYF.

This clonotype came up a few times. The V gene is TRBV20-1, the J gene TRBJ2-3; 13 nucleotides agree with TRBD2. The junction had 4 bases not matched to a gene; V was cut back by 0 bases and J by 1 base. The CDR3 length is 17 residues. Germline loops: CDR1 DFQATT, CDR2 SNEGSKA (reference sequence). The chain's CDR3 is CSARDHGTSGGTDTQYF. CDR3 sequence (DNA): TGCAGTGCTAGAGATCACGGGACTAGCGGGGGCACAGATACGCAGTATTTT.

The chain employs TRBV12-3 or TRBV12-4 and TRBJ1-5; no reliable D call. This CDR3 contains 13 residues. V was pared by 3 bases and J by 5 bases, with 8 bases between. The CDR3 DNA reads as TGTGCCAGCAGTTTCTTGATCGATCAGCCCCAGCATTTT. It translates to CASSFLIDQPQHF.

This clonotype was found many times. The chain links TRBV6-5 to TRBJ1-1, with 10 bases lining up with TRBD1. V gave up 5 bases and J gave up 4 bases; unmatched junction bases: 4. The germline gives CDR1 MNHEY, CDR2 SVGAGI. The CDR3 runs to 14 residues. In DNA form, the CDR3 reads TGTGCCAGCAGTGACAGGGGGCAAATCACTGAAGCTTTCTTT. The encoded protein is CASSDRGQITEAFF.

This clonotype was detected many times. The chain combines TRBV3-1 with TRBJ2-3; 7 bases line up with TRBD1. V gave up 5 bases and J gave up 10 bases; unmatched junction bases: 15. Germline V CDR1 and CDR2: LGHDT, YNNKEL (reference sequence). CDR3 length equals 15 residues. CDR3 nucleotide sequence: TGTGCCAGCAGCTTCCCGGGACAGTCAGTCGGGGCGCAGTATTTT. Its translation: CASSFPGQSVGAQYF.

CDR3 in amino acids: CASSLALGLAGGADTQYF. CDR3 coding DNA: TGCGCCAGCAGCTTGGCCCTTGGACTAGCGGGGGGGGCAGATACGCAGTATTTT. The chain employs TRBV5-1 and TRBJ2-3; TRBD2 agrees at 15 bases. The V and J ends lost 0 bases and 4 bases, in that order; junction bases with no gene match: 6. The CDR3 length is 18 residues. The germline CDR1 and CDR2 sequences are SGHRS and YFSETQ.

This clonotype was observed a few times. V gene TRBV10-3 combines with J gene TRBJ1-2; D might be TRBD1 (6 bases). Trimming took off 0 bases at V and 4 bases at J, with 9 bases between the two ends. Germline V gives CDR1 ENHRY, CDR2 SYGVKD. The CDR3 has 14 residues. Here the CDR3 reads CAISESNRAYGYTF. CDR3 nucleotides: TGTGCCATCAGTGAGTCGAACAGGGCCTATGGCTACACCTTC.

This clonotype was seen only a few times. The chain carries TRBV2 and TRBJ2-7; 7 positions agree with TRBD1. Trimming took 5 bases from V and 6 from J; bases not matched to a gene: 10. The CDR3 has 14 amino acids. The V gene's germline CDR1 is SNHLY and CDR2 FYNNEI. The CDR3 sequence is CASSLLKQGFEQYV. The CDR3 bases are TGTGCCAGCAGTCTACTAAAACAGGGGTTCGAGCAGTACGTC.

This clonotype was found many times. The V gene is TRBV5-6, the J gene TRBJ1-1, with 11 bases matching TRBD1. Germline V gene data show CDR1 as SGHDT and CDR2 as YYEEEE. The V and J ends lost 4 bases and 9 bases, in that order; junction bases with no gene match: 2. This CDR3 has 12 amino acids. CDR3 DNA: TGTGCCAGCAGCCGGGACAGGGGGAAAGCTTTCTTT. Translating it yields CASSRDRGKAFF.